In its sample, the clone carrying this T cell receptor (beta chain) was seen once. This record belongs to a study of blood T cell repertoires in COVID-19. Study background: Samples representing acute and convalescent COVID-19 were sourced from the United States, Italy and Spain. Sample material is recorded as cDNA or gDNA derived from T cells, B-cell-depleted T cells, or PBMCs.

Authors' processing steps: Cell counts per sample came from amplifying reference gene primers. TCRdb keeps only in-frame clones here, not all; method: immunoSEQ multiplex PCR. V, J and clone size are those of that table, while D and trimming were read from the DNA. The sample includes tens of thousands of clones, roughly 87% seen only once; the top ten take roughly 5%. Deletions cut 0 bases from V and 6 bases from J, with 21 bases between. The CDR3 is 18 amino acids. Germline V CDR1 and CDR2: MNHEY, SMNVEV (reference sequence). The sequence derives from a man aged 60 to 75 with acute or convalescent COVID-19. J is TRBJ1-5 and V is TRBV27; no clear D gene. Sequencing was carried out using peripheral blood. CDR3 sequence (DNA): TGTGCCAGCAGTTTATCGTGGAGTCGGTTCAAACAAGGTCAGCCCCAGCATTTT. Its protein product is CASSLSWSRFKQGQPQHF.